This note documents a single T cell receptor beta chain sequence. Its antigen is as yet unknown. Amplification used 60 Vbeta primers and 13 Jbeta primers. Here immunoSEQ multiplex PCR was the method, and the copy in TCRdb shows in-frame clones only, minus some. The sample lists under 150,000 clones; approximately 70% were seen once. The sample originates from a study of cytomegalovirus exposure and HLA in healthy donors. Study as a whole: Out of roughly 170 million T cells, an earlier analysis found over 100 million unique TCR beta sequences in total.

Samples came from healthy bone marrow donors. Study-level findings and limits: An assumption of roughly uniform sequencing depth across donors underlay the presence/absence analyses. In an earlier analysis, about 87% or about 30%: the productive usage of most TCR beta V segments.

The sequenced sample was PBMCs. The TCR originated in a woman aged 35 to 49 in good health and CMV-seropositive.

Here the CDR3 DNA reads TGCGCCAGCAGTGCTCCCCGGGACAGGGGCTCTGGAAACACCATATATTTT. It is translated as CASSAPRDRGSGNTIYF. The chain has TRBV10-1 and TRBJ1-3; 10 bases map to TRBD1. Germline values: CDR1 WNHNN, CDR2 SYGVQD (reference sequence). The V gene end was trimmed by 4 bases and the J gene end by 0 bases; junction bases not matched to a gene: 6. The CDR3 runs to 17 residues.